The clone carrying this T cell receptor beta chain was seen at least ten times. Germline V CDR1 and CDR2: LGHDT, YNNKEL (reference sequence). Deletions cut 4 bases from V and 8 bases from J, with 14 bases between. This CDR3 has 13 amino acids. The sequenced template was RNA, covering the TCR beta CDR3 region. In the first round, RT-PCR was carried out with HTBI primers, and a multiplex PCR formed the second round. TCRdb re-derived calls from the multiplex PCR reads in MiXCR, one entry per CDR3 protein. The sample lists hundreds of thousands of distinct CDR3 sequences, about 38% occurring once. This entry is derived from a study of Graves' ophthalmopathy and Graves' hyperthyroidism.

The chain is built from TRBV3-1 and TRBJ1-2; perhaps TRBD1 as D (5 bases). Sequencing was carried out using peripheral blood. The sequence was collected from an adult man with Graves' ophthalmopathy. The CDR3 loop reads CASSLGAPEGYTF. The DNA of the CDR3 is TGTGCCAGCAGCCTAGGGGCCCCTGAGGGCTACACCTTC.